This T cell receptor beta chain was sequenced for a study of T cell changes during pregnancy in multiple sclerosis. Clones were read by immunoSEQ multiplex PCR, and TCRdb kept only the in-frame ones, dropping some. The sample has tens of thousands of clones, about 91% seen once. This CDR3 is 14 amino acids long. Per the germline V gene, CDR1 is SGDLS and CDR2 is YYNGEE. With 0 bases removed from V and 0 bases from J, the gap between germline ends came to 5 bases. The source of this sequence is a female donor with multiple sclerosis, enrolled in a pregnancy study. The source was CD8+ T cells from peripheral blood mononuclear cells, collected after pregnancy. V is TRBV9 and J is TRBJ2-3, with a possible D match to TRBD1 (5 bases). The DNA for the CDR3 is TGTGCCAGCAGCGTAGCAGGGAGCACAGATACGCAGTATTTT. This encodes CASSVAGSTDTQYF.